The present TCR beta chain was sequenced within a study of siplizumab effects on memory and regulatory T cells. Study outcomes and limitations: It was never confirmed that proliferating Tregs from siplizumab cultures were suppressive. Most alloreactive clones went unmapped to unstimulated subsets; only a minor fraction mapped.

With 0 bases removed from V and 0 bases from J, the gap between germline ends came to 9 bases. From germline, CDR1 is LGHNA and CDR2 YNFKEQ. This CDR3 is 16 amino acids long. TCRdb keeps only in-frame clones here, not all; method: immunoSEQ multiplex PCR. The profile shows fewer than 80,000 clones, 93% of them singletons. This clone was detected only a few times. Its antigen is undetermined. The specimen sequenced was CD8+ T cells sorted from blood. The sequence was collected from a human donor in good health. The chain carries TRBV4-2 and TRBJ1-3, with D unclear. The CDR3, as DNA: TGTGCCAGCAGCCAAGACCTGGAACTCTCTGGAAACACCATATATTTT. Protein sequence: CASSQDLELSGNTIYF.